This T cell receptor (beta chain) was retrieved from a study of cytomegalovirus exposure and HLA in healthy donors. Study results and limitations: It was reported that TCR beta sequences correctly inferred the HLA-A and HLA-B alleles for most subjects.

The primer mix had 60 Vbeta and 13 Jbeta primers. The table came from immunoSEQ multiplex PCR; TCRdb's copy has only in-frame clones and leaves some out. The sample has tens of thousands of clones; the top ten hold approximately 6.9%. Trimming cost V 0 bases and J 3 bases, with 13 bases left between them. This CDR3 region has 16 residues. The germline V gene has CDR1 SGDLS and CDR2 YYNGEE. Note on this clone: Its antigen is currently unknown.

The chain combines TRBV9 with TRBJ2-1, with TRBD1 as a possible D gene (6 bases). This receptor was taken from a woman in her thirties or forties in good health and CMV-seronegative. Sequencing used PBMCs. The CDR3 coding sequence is TGTGCCAGCAGCGTAGCGACATCGACAGGCTACAATGAGCAGTTCTTC. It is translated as CASSVATSTGYNEQFF.